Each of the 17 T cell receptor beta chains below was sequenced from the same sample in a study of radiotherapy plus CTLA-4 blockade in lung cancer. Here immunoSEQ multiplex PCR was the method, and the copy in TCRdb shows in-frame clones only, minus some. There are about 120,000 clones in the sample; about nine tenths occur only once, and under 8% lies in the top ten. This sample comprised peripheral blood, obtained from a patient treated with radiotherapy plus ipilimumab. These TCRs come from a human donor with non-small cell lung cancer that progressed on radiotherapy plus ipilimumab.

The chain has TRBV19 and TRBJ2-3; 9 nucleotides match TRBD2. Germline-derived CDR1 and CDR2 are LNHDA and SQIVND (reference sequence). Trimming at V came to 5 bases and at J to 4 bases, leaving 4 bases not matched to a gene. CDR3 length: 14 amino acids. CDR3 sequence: CASSPSGIPDTQYF. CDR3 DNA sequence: TGTGCCAGTAGTCCTAGCGGGATTCCAGATACGCAGTATTTT.

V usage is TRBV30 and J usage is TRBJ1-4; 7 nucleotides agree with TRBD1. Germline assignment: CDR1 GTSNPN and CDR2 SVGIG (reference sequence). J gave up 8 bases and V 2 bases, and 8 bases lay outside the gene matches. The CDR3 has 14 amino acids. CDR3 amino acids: CAWSPGRGEEKLFF. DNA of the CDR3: TGTGCCTGGAGTCCCGGCAGGGGGGAAGAAAAACTGTTTTTT.

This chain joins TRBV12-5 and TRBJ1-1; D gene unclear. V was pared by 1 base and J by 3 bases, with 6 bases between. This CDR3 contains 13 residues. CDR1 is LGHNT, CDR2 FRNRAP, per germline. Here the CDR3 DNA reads TGTGCTAGTGGTTTGGGACCGGACACTGAAGCTTTCTTT. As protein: CASGLGPDTEAFF.

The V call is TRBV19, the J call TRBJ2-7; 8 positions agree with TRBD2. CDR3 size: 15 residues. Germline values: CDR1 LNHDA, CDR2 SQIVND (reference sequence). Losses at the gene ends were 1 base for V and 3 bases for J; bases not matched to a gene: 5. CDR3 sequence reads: CASSIAGSGVYEQYF. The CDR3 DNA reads TGTGCCAGTAGTATAGCAGGTAGCGGGGTCTACGAGCAGTACTTC.

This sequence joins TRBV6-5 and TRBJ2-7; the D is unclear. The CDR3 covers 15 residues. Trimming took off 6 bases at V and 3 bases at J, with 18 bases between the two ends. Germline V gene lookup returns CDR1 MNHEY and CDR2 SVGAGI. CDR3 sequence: CASRPPWAPSYEQYF. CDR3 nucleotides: TGTGCCAGCAGACCCCCCTGGGCTCCCAGCTACGAGCAGTACTTC.

DNA for the CDR3: TGTGCCTGGAGTCGCAGGGTTGGGGATCAGCCCCAGCATTTT. This sequence encodes CAWSRRVGDQPQHF. This rearrangement joins TRBV30 to TRBJ1-5, with D maybe TRBD1 (5 bases). The CDR3 is 14 residues long. Trimming pared 2 bases from V and 5 bases from J, leaving 13 bases between. Germline V gene lookup returns CDR1 GTSNPN and CDR2 SVGIG (reference sequence).

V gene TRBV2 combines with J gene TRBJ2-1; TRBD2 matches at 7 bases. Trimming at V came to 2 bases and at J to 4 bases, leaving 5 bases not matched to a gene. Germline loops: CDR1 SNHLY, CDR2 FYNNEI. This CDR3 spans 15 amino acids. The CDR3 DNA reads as TGTGCCAGCAGTGAAATGTTAGCGGGTTACAATGAGCAGTTCTTC. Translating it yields CASSEMLAGYNEQFF.

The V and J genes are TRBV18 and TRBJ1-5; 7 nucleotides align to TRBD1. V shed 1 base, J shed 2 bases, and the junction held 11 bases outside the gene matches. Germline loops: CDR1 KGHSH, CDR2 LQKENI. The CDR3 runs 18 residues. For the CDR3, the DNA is TGTGCCAGCTCACCACTAGGACCAGGGGGTCGGGGCAATCAGCCCCAGCATTTT. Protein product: CASSPLGPGGRGNQPQHF. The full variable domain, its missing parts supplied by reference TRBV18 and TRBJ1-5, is NAGVMQNPRHLVRRRGQEARLRCSPMKGHSHVYWYRQLPEEGLKFMVYLQKENIIDESGMPKERFSAEFPKEGPSILRIQQVVRGDSAAYFCASSPLGPGGRGNQPQHFGDGTRLSIL.

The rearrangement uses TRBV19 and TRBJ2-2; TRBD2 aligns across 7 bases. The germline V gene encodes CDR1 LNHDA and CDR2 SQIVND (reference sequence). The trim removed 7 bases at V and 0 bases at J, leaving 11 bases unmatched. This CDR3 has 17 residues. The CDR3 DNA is TGTGCCAGTACTTCAGGCGGGCTAGCGGCGAACACCGGGGAGCTGTTTTTT. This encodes CASTSGGLAANTGELFF.

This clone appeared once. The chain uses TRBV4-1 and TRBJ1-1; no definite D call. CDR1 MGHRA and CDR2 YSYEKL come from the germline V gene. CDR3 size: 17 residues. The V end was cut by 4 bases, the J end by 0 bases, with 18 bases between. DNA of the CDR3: TGCGCCAGCAGCCCAATCCAGAGGTCGGCCATGAACACTGAAGCTTTCTTT. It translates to CASSPIQRSAMNTEAFF.

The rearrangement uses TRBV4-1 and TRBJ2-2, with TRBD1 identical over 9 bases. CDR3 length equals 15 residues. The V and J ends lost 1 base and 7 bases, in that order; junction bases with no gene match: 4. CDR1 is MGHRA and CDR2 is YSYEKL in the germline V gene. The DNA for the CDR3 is TGCGCCAGCAGCCAAGTCGGACAGGGGCACGGGGAGCTGTTTTTT. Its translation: CASSQVGQGHGELFF.

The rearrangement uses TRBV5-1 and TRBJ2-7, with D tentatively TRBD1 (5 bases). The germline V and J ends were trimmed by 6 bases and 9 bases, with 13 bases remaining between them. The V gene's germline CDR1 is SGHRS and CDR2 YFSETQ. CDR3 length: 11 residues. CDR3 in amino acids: CASNSGMVQYF. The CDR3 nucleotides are TGCGCCAGCAATTCAGGGATGGTGCAGTACTTC.

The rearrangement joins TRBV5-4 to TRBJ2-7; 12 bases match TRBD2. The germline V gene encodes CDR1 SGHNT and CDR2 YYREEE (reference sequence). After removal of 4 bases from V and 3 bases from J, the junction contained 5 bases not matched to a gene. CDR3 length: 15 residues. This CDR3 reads CASSGGLAGNYEQYF. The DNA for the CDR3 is TGTGCCAGCAGCGGCGGACTAGCGGGAAACTACGAGCAGTACTTC.

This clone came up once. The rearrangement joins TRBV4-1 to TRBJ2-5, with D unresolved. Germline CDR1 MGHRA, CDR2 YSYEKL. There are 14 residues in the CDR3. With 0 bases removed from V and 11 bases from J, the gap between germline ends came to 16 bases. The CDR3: CASSQDLALQEQYF. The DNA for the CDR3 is TGCGCCAGCAGCCAAGATTTGGCCCTCCAGGAGCAGTACTTC.

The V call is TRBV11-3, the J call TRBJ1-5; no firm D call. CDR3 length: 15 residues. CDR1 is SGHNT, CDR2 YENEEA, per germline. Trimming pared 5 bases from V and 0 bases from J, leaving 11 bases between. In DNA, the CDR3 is TGTGCCAGCAGCCCCGGGTGGGGTAGCAATCAGCCCCAGCATTTT. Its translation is CASSPGWGSNQPQHF.

Here the CDR3 reads CASSDIDWNYEQYF. In nucleotides, the CDR3 is TGTGCCAGCAGTGATATAGACTGGAACTACGAGCAGTACTTC. The rearrangement uses TRBV6-1 and TRBJ2-7; D not resolved. Trimming removed 3 bases from V and 3 bases from J, with 12 bases in between. The length of the CDR3 is 14 residues. From germline, CDR1 is MNHNS and CDR2 SASEGT.

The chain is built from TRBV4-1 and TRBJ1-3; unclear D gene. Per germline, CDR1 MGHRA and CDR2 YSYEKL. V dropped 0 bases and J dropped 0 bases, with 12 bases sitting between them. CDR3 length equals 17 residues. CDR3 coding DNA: TGCGCCAGCAGCCAAGATCTGGCGCCGATCTCTGGAAACACCATATATTTT. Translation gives CASSQDLAPISGNTIYF.